The rows below give T cell receptor beta chains drawn from one sample of a study of CD8 T cells in ankylosing spondylitis. TCRdb processed the 5' RACE reads anew with MiXCR; each CDR3 protein has one entry. The sample comprises just under 350,000 distinct CDR3 sequences, around 15% of which are singletons, and about 1% rests with the top ten. The source material was blood, either unsorted or a sorted T cell fraction (not recorded which). The receptors come from a male donor with ankylosing spondylitis or in good health (not recorded which). Both conserved end residues are part of each CDR3. A D gene is named only where the DNA matches it firmly. The listing skips clone size in some rows; elsewhere it reads once, few, many or a size class.

v_call	j_call	d_call	clone_size	cdr3_nt	cdr3_aa
TRBV11-2	TRBJ2-3	.	few	TGTGCCAGCATCAAGACAGGCCAAGGGGATACGCAGTATTTT	CASIKTGQGDTQYF
TRBV12-3/TRBV12-4	TRBJ2-3	.	.	TGTGCCAGCAGTCATGAGGACTCGCGTCCAGATACGCAGTATTTT	CASSHEDSRPDTQYF
TRBV12-3/TRBV12-4	TRBJ2-1	TRBD2	few	TGTGCCAGCAGTCGGACTAGCGGGGCTCGTATAGGAGGGAATGAGCAGTTCTTC	CASSRTSGARIGGNEQFF
TRBV6-1	TRBJ2-5	TRBD2	few	TGTGCCAGCCGGCTAGCGGGGGGCGAAGAGACCCAGTACTTC	CASRLAGGEETQYF
TRBV27	TRBJ2-5	.	few	TGTGCCAGCCTCGATAGAGGTTCGGGAGAGACCCAGTACTTC	CASLDRGSGETQYF
TRBV27	TRBJ2-5	TRBD2	few	TGTGCCAGCAGTTTTTCGCTAGCGGGGGGGCAAGAGACCCAGTACTTC	CASSFSLAGGQETQYF
TRBV5-1	TRBJ1-2	TRBD1	few	TGCGCCAGCAGCTTGGGGCAGGGGGCCAATGGCTACACCTTC	CASSLGQGANGYTF
TRBV5-6	TRBJ2-4	.	.	TGTGCCAGCAGCTCAACGGGGGTGGGCGCCATTCAGTACTTC	CASSSTGVGAIQYF
TRBV29-1	TRBJ2-7	.	.	TGCAGCGCGGCCGGGACACCCCACGAGCAGTACTTC	CSAAGTPHEQYF
TRBV20-1	TRBJ1-1	TRBD1	.	TGCAGTGCTAGGGCCGGGACAGTCGCTGAAGCTTTCTTT	CSARAGTVAEAFF
TRBV25-1	TRBJ1-5	.	.	TGTGCCAGCGGCAGGGCGGATAGCAATCAGCCCCAGCATTTT	CASGRADSNQPQHF
TRBV5-5	TRBJ1-1	.	.	TGTGCCAGCAGCTTGGTACGGGGGCGGAACACTGAAGCTTTCTTT	CASSLVRGRNTEAFF
TRBV4-1	TRBJ2-1	TRBD2	.	TGCGCCAGCAGCAATCAAGGGCTAGCGGGAGGTAATGAGCAGTTCTTC	CASSNQGLAGGNEQFF
TRBV6-2/TRBV6-3	TRBJ1-5	.	few	TGTGCCAGCAGAAGGTCAGGGGCGGATCAGCCCCAGCATTTT	CASRRSGADQPQHF
TRBV5-1	TRBJ2-1	TRBD2	.	TGCGCCAGCACTCCTAGCGGGGGGGCACCCTACAATGAGCAGTTCTTC	CASTPSGGAPYNEQFF
TRBV20-1	TRBJ1-1	.	.	TGCAGTGCTAGAGATCGGGTTGGGGGCATTACTGAAGCTTTCTTT	CSARDRVGGITEAFF
TRBV6-1	TRBJ2-5	.	.	TGTGCCAGCAGGGACACCGCCTACGTTAATACCCAGTACTTC	CASRDTAYVNTQYF
TRBV10-3	TRBJ2-3	TRBD2	.	TGTGCCATCAGTGAGTCGGTAGCGGGGAGGGATACGCAGTATTTT	CAISESVAGRDTQYF
TRBV10-3	TRBJ2-1	.	few	TGTGCCATCAGTGAGTCGATACGAGATGAGCAGTTCTTC	CAISESIRDEQFF
TRBV10-3	TRBJ1-2	.	.	TGTGCCATCAGTGAGAGTTATGGCTACACCTTC	CAISESYGYTF
TRBV30	TRBJ2-7	TRBD2	few	TGTGCCTGGAGTCCTAGCGGACCCAGCTCCTACGAGCAGTACTTC	CAWSPSGPSSYEQYF
TRBV12-3/TRBV12-4	TRBJ2-1	.	few	TGTGCCAGCAGACTATGGACGAATGAGCAGTTCTTC	CASRLWTNEQFF
TRBV21-1	TRBJ2-2	.	few	TGTGCCAGCAGCAAAGCGTACTACGAGCGGGAGGGACTATCGAACACCGGGGAGCTGTTTTTT	CASSKAYYEREGLSNTGELFF
TRBV9	TRBJ2-7	.	.	TGTGCCAGCAGCGTAGGAGGAGTCGGTTACGAGCAGTACTTC	CASSVGGVGYEQYF
TRBV10-2	TRBJ2-7	TRBD2	few	TGCGCCAGCAGTGAAGTTGGAGCGGGGGGGAGTTTCTACGAGCAGTACTTC	CASSEVGAGGSFYEQYF
TRBV5-1	TRBJ2-7	.	.	TGCGCCAGCAGCTTTGGGCCTTCGGGCGAGCAGTACTTC	CASSFGPSGEQYF
TRBV15	TRBJ2-5	.	few	TGTGCCACCAGTACAGAGAGGCAGACCCAGTACTTC	CATSTERQTQYF
TRBV18	TRBJ1-2	.	.	TGTGCCAGCTCACCCCGGGACTCCGCGAACTATGGCTACACCTTC	CASSPRDSANYGYTF
TRBV20-1	TRBJ2-5	TRBD2	many	TGCAGTGCTACCCCACCTAGCGGGGGGGCTAAAGAGACCCAGTACTTC	CSATPPSGGAKETQYF
TRBV7-8	TRBJ2-2	.	few	TGTGCCAGCAGCTTAAACTCTAACACGGCCGGGGAGCTGTTTTTT	CASSLNSNTAGELFF
TRBV20-1	TRBJ2-3	TRBD2	.	TGCAGTGCTAGGCGGGGGGTTGTGCCAGATACGCAGTATTTT	CSARRGVVPDTQYF
TRBV5-1	TRBJ1-5	.	.	TGCGCCAGCAGCCGGGATGACAGAAGCAATCAGCCCCAGCATTTT	CASSRDDRSNQPQHF